This T cell receptor (beta chain) was retrieved from a study of early T cells in non-severe SARS-CoV-2 infection. This clonotype was picked up many times. TCRdb redid the calling of the 5' RACE reads with MiXCR, one entry per CDR3 protein. Of roughly 60,000 distinct CDR3 sequences in the sample, roughly 12% were seen once. Per the germline V gene, CDR1 is LNHDA and CDR2 is SQIVND (reference sequence). With 5 bases clipped from V and 3 bases from J, the junction kept 7 bases outside the gene matches. This CDR3 is 15 amino acids long. The sample was whole blood. This receptor was taken from an adult who was a healthcare worker with PCR-confirmed SARS-CoV-2 infection or an uninfected control (not recorded which). The V call is TRBV19, the J call TRBJ1-5; 7 positions match TRBD1. CDR3 coding DNA: TGTGCCAGTAGTTTCTGGACAGGCCTCAATCAGCCCCAGCATTTT. Translating it yields CASSFWTGLNQPQHF.